Presented here are 8 T cell receptor beta chains from one specimen sequenced in a study of cytotoxic CD8 clonotypes in ibrutinib-treated CLL. Some clones are missing from TCRdb's copy, which holds only in-frame ones; the method was immunoSEQ multiplex PCR. The data show about 68,000 clones, with about 64% seen just once and approximately 5% held by the top ten. The material sequenced was PBMCs, taken after 12 months of ibrutinib treatment. The receptors shown here come from a human donor with chronic lymphocytic leukemia.

In its sample, this clone was seen a few times. The chain is built from TRBV14 and TRBJ2-3; no clear D gene. CDR3 length: 15 amino acids. V dropped 3 bases and J dropped 1 base, with 11 bases sitting between them. The germline gives CDR1 SGHDN, CDR2 FVKESK. The CDR3 DNA reads as TGTGCCAGCAGCCAGACGGGTTCGGGCACAGATACGCAGTATTTT. Residues: CASSQTGSGTDTQYF.

The chain employs TRBV6-1 and TRBJ2-1; 10 bases match TRBD2. The length of the CDR3 is 15 residues. Germline trimming cut 5 bases from V and 7 bases from J; bases unmatched to any gene: 8. Looked up from germline, CDR1 is MNHNS and CDR2 is SASEGT. The CDR3 DNA reads TGTGCCAGCAGTCAACCGGGACTAGCGTTTAATGAGCAGTTCTTC. This codes for CASSQPGLAFNEQFF.

This chain links TRBV9 with TRBJ2-3; possibly TRBD1 or TRBD2 for D (5 bases each). V lost 0 bases and J 2 bases, leaving 13 bases between the germline ends. The CDR3 is 16 residues long. The germline CDR1 and CDR2 sequences are SGDLS and YYNGEE. This CDR3 reads CASSVEGRGDTDTQYF. CDR3 nucleotides: TGTGCCAGCAGCGTAGAGGGCAGAGGGGACACAGATACGCAGTATTTT.

The chain carries TRBV7-3 and TRBJ2-1; D call uncertain. V was pared by 5 bases and J by 3 bases, with 8 bases between. CDR1 and CDR2 from the germline V gene are SGHTA and FQGTGA. The CDR3 totals 13 residues. CDR3 coding DNA: TGTGCCAGCAGCACATCGAACTACAATGAGCAGTTCTTC. It is translated as CASSTSNYNEQFF.

This chain links TRBV18 with TRBJ1-5, with 9 bases aligning to TRBD1. In germline, CDR1 is KGHSH, CDR2 LQKENI. The CDR3 has 17 residues. Germline trimming cut 4 bases from V and 1 base from J; bases unmatched to any gene: 8. The CDR3 region is CASSRRTTGGSNQPQHF. CDR3 nucleotides: TGTGCCAGCTCACGGCGTACGACAGGGGGGAGCAATCAGCCCCAGCATTTT.

This chain connects TRBV5-5 to TRBJ1-4; possibly TRBD1 for D (5 bases). V lost 4 bases and J lost 3, with 16 bases in between. CDR1 and CDR2 from the germline V gene are SGHKS and YYEKEE (reference sequence). The CDR3 has 16 amino acids. The CDR3 region is CASSRFEGFANEKLFF. Written as DNA, the CDR3 is TGTGCCAGCAGCCGATTCGAGGGGTTCGCTAATGAAAAACTGTTTTTT.

This chain joins TRBV19 and TRBJ2-3; D possibly matches TRBD1 or TRBD2 (5 bases each). This CDR3 has 16 residues. V lost 5 bases to trimming and J lost 4 bases, with 19 bases between them. The V gene's germline CDR1 is LNHDA and CDR2 SQIVND (reference sequence). CDR3 nucleotide sequence: TGTGCCAGTAGTCTACGGGGCTCCAACGCCCCAGATACGCAGTATTTT. This encodes CASSLRGSNAPDTQYF.

This sequence joins TRBV20-1 and TRBJ2-1, with D possibly being TRBD1 or TRBD2 (5 bases each). From germline, CDR1 is DFQATT and CDR2 SNEGSKA (reference sequence). The CDR3 spans 11 residues. V gave up 5 bases and J gave up 9 bases, with 11 bases separating them. CDR3 sequence (DNA): TGCAGTGCTTCGGGGCTGGGTGAGCAGTTCTTC. Translating it yields CSASGLGEQFF.